The rows below give T cell receptor beta chains drawn from one sample of a study of OX40 agonist ivuxolimab in advanced cancers. Here immunoSEQ multiplex PCR was the method, and the copy in TCRdb shows in-frame clones only, minus some. Among roughly 79,000 clones listed, around 92% were seen once. The material was CD4+ or CD8+ T cells sorted from blood, obtained in a trial of the OX40 agonist ivuxolimab. These receptors all come from an adult with an advanced solid tumor such as melanoma, head and neck, liver or kidney cancer. The CDR3 runs from the conserved cysteine through the conserved F or W. The D gene is left open where the match is weak. Expanded clones are given a class, and other clones once, few, many or no size at all.

j_gene: TRBJ2-1
abundance: few
d_gene: NA
v_gene: TRBV7-2
CDR3nt: TGTGCCAGCAGCTTAGTCGGGAGTGGGCAGTTCTTC
CDR3aa: CASSLVGSGQFF

j_gene: TRBJ2-1
abundance: NA
d_gene: NA
v_gene: TRBV6-6
CDR3nt: TGTGCCAGCAGTCACGATGAGCGGACCTCCTACAATGAGCAGTTCTTC
CDR3aa: CASSHDERTSYNEQFF

j_gene: TRBJ2-1
abundance: NA
d_gene: NA
v_gene: TRBV2
CDR3nt: TGTGCCAGCAGTGAACCGGGGGTGGGCGCCTACAATGAGCAGTTCTTC
CDR3aa: CASSEPGVGAYNEQFF

j_gene: TRBJ2-2
abundance: NA
d_gene: NA
v_gene: TRBV15
CDR3nt: TGTGCCACCAGCAGAGTTGGCACCGGGGAGCTGTTTTTT
CDR3aa: CATSRVGTGELFF

j_gene: TRBJ2-2
abundance: NA
d_gene: NA
v_gene: TRBV11-1
CDR3nt: TGTGCCAGCAGCTTTGATTCCAGCACCGGGGAGCTGTTTTTT
CDR3aa: CASSFDSSTGELFF

j_gene: TRBJ2-1
abundance: few
d_gene: TRBD1
v_gene: TRBV30
CDR3nt: TGTGCCTGGAGTGAAGATATAGGGGGCAGAGGGTTCTTC
CDR3aa: CAWSEDIGGRGFF

j_gene: TRBJ2-2
abundance: NA
d_gene: NA
v_gene: TRBV2
CDR3nt: TGTGCCAGCAGTTGGGAGTCGGCCACCGGGGAGCTGTTTTTT
CDR3aa: CASSWESATGELFF

j_gene: TRBJ2-3
abundance: NA
d_gene: NA
v_gene: TRBV5-6
CDR3nt: TGTGCCAGCAGCTTGAGGGGATTTGATACAGATACGCAGTATTTT
CDR3aa: CASSLRGFDTDTQYF

j_gene: TRBJ2-2
abundance: NA
d_gene: NA
v_gene: TRBV6-4
CDR3nt: TGTGCCAGCACCAGAGACTCATACACCGGGGAGCTGTTTTTT
CDR3aa: CASTRDSYTGELFF

j_gene: TRBJ1-3
abundance: NA
d_gene: TRBD1
v_gene: TRBV9
CDR3nt: TGTGCCAGCAGCCCCTCGACAGGGCCGAGCTCTGGAAACACCATATATTTT
CDR3aa: CASSPSTGPSSGNTIYF

j_gene: TRBJ2-7
abundance: NA
d_gene: TRBD1
v_gene: TRBV5-4
CDR3nt: TGTGCCAGCAGCTTGATTGGACAGGGCTACGAGCAGTACTTC
CDR3aa: CASSLIGQGYEQYF

j_gene: TRBJ1-4
abundance: few
d_gene: NA
v_gene: TRBV7-9
CDR3nt: TGTGCCAGCAGCCAGTACGGGGTTGAAAAACTGTTTTTT
CDR3aa: CASSQYGVEKLFF

j_gene: TRBJ1-6
abundance: NA
d_gene: NA
v_gene: TRBV25-1
CDR3nt: TGTGCCAGCAGTGAATATCGGGTTTCACCCCTCCACTTT
CDR3aa: CASSEYRVSPLHF

j_gene: TRBJ2-1
abundance: once
d_gene: TRBD2
v_gene: TRBV5-4
CDR3nt: TGTGCCAGCAGCCCACGGACTAGCCCTCGATTTAACAATGAGCAGTTCTTC
CDR3aa: CASSPRTSPRFNNEQFF

j_gene: TRBJ2-1
abundance: NA
d_gene: NA
v_gene: TRBV19
CDR3nt: TGTGCCAGTAGTATAACGGCAGGGTCTTACAATGAGCAGTTCTTC
CDR3aa: CASSITAGSYNEQFF

j_gene: TRBJ1-5
abundance: NA
d_gene: NA
v_gene: TRBV2
CDR3nt: TGTGCCAGCAGCCGGGACAACAATCAGCCCCAGCATTTT
CDR3aa: CASSRDNNQPQHF

j_gene: TRBJ1-5
abundance: NA
d_gene: NA
v_gene: TRBV5-6
CDR3nt: TGTGCCAGCACCCTCTTCAACAGTTATAGCAATCAGCCCCAGCATTTT
CDR3aa: CASTLFNSYSNQPQHF

j_gene: TRBJ2-7
abundance: NA
d_gene: NA
v_gene: TRBV18
CDR3nt: TGTGCCAGCTCACCCAACGGAGGTCTGGGATACGAGCAGTACTTC
CDR3aa: CASSPNGGLGYEQYF

j_gene: TRBJ2-7
abundance: NA
d_gene: NA
v_gene: TRBV7-2
CDR3nt: TGTGCCAGCAGCTTAGGGGGCAGGAGCTCCTACGAGCAGTACTTC
CDR3aa: CASSLGGRSSYEQYF

j_gene: TRBJ2-6
abundance: NA
d_gene: NA
v_gene: TRBV21-1
CDR3nt: TGTGCCAGCAGCAAAGCGAGTAGGAGGACAGGGTCTGACGGGGCCAACGTCCTGACTTTC
CDR3aa: CASSKASRRTGSDGANVLTF

j_gene: TRBJ2-7
abundance: once
d_gene: NA
v_gene: TRBV11-3
CDR3nt: TGTGCCAGCAGCTTTTCGAGAGTTGCCCTCTACGAGCAGTACTTC
CDR3aa: CASSFSRVALYEQYF

j_gene: TRBJ1-3
abundance: NA
d_gene: TRBD1
v_gene: TRBV19
CDR3nt: TGTGCCAGTAGTACAGAGGACAGGGTTGGAAACACCATATATTTT
CDR3aa: CASSTEDRVGNTIYF

j_gene: TRBJ2-7
abundance: NA
d_gene: TRBD1
v_gene: TRBV27
CDR3nt: TGTGCCAGCAGTTTATTTGGGCTGACAGGGCCGAAACCCTCCTACGAGCAGTACTTC
CDR3aa: CASSLFGLTGPKPSYEQYF

j_gene: TRBJ2-3
abundance: NA
d_gene: TRBD1
v_gene: TRBV2
CDR3nt: TGTGCCAGCAAGGGACAGGGGACAGATACGCAGTATTTT
CDR3aa: CASKGQGTDTQYF

j_gene: TRBJ2-2
abundance: NA
d_gene: TRBD1
v_gene: TRBV7-2
CDR3nt: TGTGCCAGCAGCCCAGGGACAGGGAACACCGGGGAGCTGTTTTTT
CDR3aa: CASSPGTGNTGELFF

j_gene: TRBJ2-3
abundance: NA
d_gene: TRBD2
v_gene: TRBV19
CDR3nt: TGTGCCAGTAGTGCGAGGACTAGCGGGAGTACTGATACGCAGTATTTT
CDR3aa: CASSARTSGSTDTQYF

j_gene: TRBJ1-4
abundance: NA
d_gene: TRBD1
v_gene: TRBV28
CDR3nt: TGTGCCAGCAGAGGGACAGGAGACGAAAAACTGTTTTTT
CDR3aa: CASRGTGDEKLFF

j_gene: TRBJ2-1
abundance: once
d_gene: TRBD2
v_gene: TRBV7-9
CDR3nt: TGTGCCAGCAGCTTAACGCCTAGCGGGCGGGGGCAGTTCTTC
CDR3aa: CASSLTPSGRGQFF

j_gene: TRBJ2-2
abundance: NA
d_gene: NA
v_gene: TRBV7-7
CDR3nt: TGTGCTAGCAGCTTAGGGCGGATCGCGAACACCGGGGAGCTGTTTTTT
CDR3aa: CASSLGRIANTGELFF

j_gene: TRBJ2-1
abundance: NA
d_gene: NA
v_gene: TRBV6-6
CDR3nt: TGTGCCAGCGGTCTGGGTGAGGCTAAGAATGAGCAGTTCTTC
CDR3aa: CASGLGEAKNEQFF

j_gene: TRBJ1-4
abundance: NA
d_gene: NA
v_gene: TRBV28
CDR3nt: TGTGCCAGCAGTGAGGGTGGAACTAATGAAAAACTGTTTTTT
CDR3aa: CASSEGGTNEKLFF

j_gene: TRBJ1-1
abundance: NA
d_gene: NA
v_gene: TRBV4-3
CDR3nt: TGCGCCAGCAGCCAAGGGGAGGACCTGAACACTGAAGCTTTCTTT
CDR3aa: CASSQGEDLNTEAFF

j_gene: TRBJ1-1
abundance: once
d_gene: NA
v_gene: TRBV19
CDR3nt: TGTGCCAGTAGGGCACCGGGACAAGAGAACACTGAAGCTTTCTTT
CDR3aa: CASRAPGQENTEAFF

j_gene: TRBJ2-1
abundance: NA
d_gene: NA
v_gene: TRBV5-4
CDR3nt: TGTGCCAGCAGCCCCATCGAGCCTGACAATGAGCAGTTCTTC
CDR3aa: CASSPIEPDNEQFF

j_gene: TRBJ1-2
abundance: NA
d_gene: NA
v_gene: TRBV7-9
CDR3nt: TGTGCCAGCAGCTCCCGCAGGGACATAAGGAACTATGGCTACACCTTC
CDR3aa: CASSSRRDIRNYGYTF

j_gene: TRBJ1-5
abundance: NA
d_gene: NA
v_gene: TRBV7-8
CDR3nt: TGTGCCAGCAGCTTAGCGGGGGGGAACAATCAGCCCCAGCATTTT
CDR3aa: CASSLAGGNNQPQHF

j_gene: TRBJ2-4
abundance: NA
d_gene: NA
v_gene: TRBV21-1
CDR3nt: TGTGCCAGCAGCAAAGTCAGGACTAGCGGGAGGGTAAACATTCAGTACTTC
CDR3aa: CASSKVRTSGRVNIQYF

j_gene: TRBJ2-6
abundance: NA
d_gene: NA
v_gene: TRBV18
CDR3nt: TGTGCCAGCTCACCCATTACAGGGAATTCAGGGGCCAACGTCCTGACTTTC
CDR3aa: CASSPITGNSGANVLTF

j_gene: TRBJ2-3
abundance: NA
d_gene: TRBD1
v_gene: TRBV18
CDR3nt: TGTGCCAGCTCACCCCGACAGGGGAGCACAGATACGCAGTATTTT
CDR3aa: CASSPRQGSTDTQYF

j_gene: TRBJ2-5
abundance: NA
d_gene: TRBD1
v_gene: TRBV7-8
CDR3nt: TGTGCCAGCAGCCTATTACAGGGGGCATTTACCCAGTACTTC
CDR3aa: CASSLLQGAFTQYF

j_gene: TRBJ2-3
abundance: NA
d_gene: NA
v_gene: TRBV7-2
CDR3nt: TGTGCCAGCAGCTTAGCTAGCGGAATAACTAGCACAGATACGCAGTATTTT
CDR3aa: CASSLASGITSTDTQYF

j_gene: TRBJ2-3
abundance: NA
d_gene: TRBD1
v_gene: TRBV18
CDR3nt: TGTGCCAGCTCACCCACCGCAGGGGGTAGGGCAGATACGCAGTATTTT
CDR3aa: CASSPTAGGRADTQYF

j_gene: TRBJ2-7
abundance: NA
d_gene: NA
v_gene: TRBV19
CDR3nt: TGTGCCAGTAGCATACAGGGAATAAGCTCTCACGAGCAGTACTTC
CDR3aa: CASSIQGISSHEQYF

j_gene: TRBJ2-3
abundance: once
d_gene: NA
v_gene: TRBV4-3
CDR3nt: TGCGCCAGCAGCCAAGATACAGGGCAGGGTCCAGATACGCAGTATTTT
CDR3aa: CASSQDTGQGPDTQYF

j_gene: TRBJ2-1
abundance: NA
d_gene: NA
v_gene: TRBV5-1
CDR3nt: TGCGCCAGCAGCTTTTCGGGCCAATCCTCTCTGGGCGATGAGCAGTTCTTC
CDR3aa: CASSFSGQSSLGDEQFF

j_gene: TRBJ1-2
abundance: NA
d_gene: NA
v_gene: TRBV5-6
CDR3nt: TGTGCCAGCAGCTTGCTGTACAGCTATGGCTACACCTTC
CDR3aa: CASSLLYSYGYTF

j_gene: TRBJ1-1
abundance: NA
d_gene: NA
v_gene: TRBV6-6
CDR3nt: TGTGCCAGCAGTTCGCCTGGGGCGGCTGAAGCTTTCTTT
CDR3aa: CASSSPGAAEAFF

j_gene: TRBJ1-1
abundance: NA
d_gene: NA
v_gene: TRBV2
CDR3nt: TGTGCCAGCAGTGGTCGACTGCATAACACTGAAGCTTTCTTT
CDR3aa: CASSGRLHNTEAFF

j_gene: TRBJ2-7
abundance: NA
d_gene: TRBD1
v_gene: TRBV29-1
CDR3nt: TGCAGCGTTGAACAAGCCTCAGGGGGCTCCTACGAGCAGTACTTC
CDR3aa: CSVEQASGGSYEQYF

j_gene: TRBJ2-1
abundance: few
d_gene: TRBD2
v_gene: TRBV7-9
CDR3nt: TGTGCCAGCAGGTTTGGGGGGGAAAATGAGCAGTTCTTC
CDR3aa: CASRFGGENEQFF

j_gene: TRBJ2-1
abundance: NA
d_gene: TRBD1
v_gene: TRBV19
CDR3nt: TGTGCCAGTAGTCACGACAGGGGGCATTACAATGAGCAGTTCTTC
CDR3aa: CASSHDRGHYNEQFF

j_gene: TRBJ2-2
abundance: NA
d_gene: NA
v_gene: TRBV5-8
CDR3nt: TGTGCCAGCAGCTTTCTCGAGAACACCGGGGAGCTGTTTTTT
CDR3aa: CASSFLENTGELFF